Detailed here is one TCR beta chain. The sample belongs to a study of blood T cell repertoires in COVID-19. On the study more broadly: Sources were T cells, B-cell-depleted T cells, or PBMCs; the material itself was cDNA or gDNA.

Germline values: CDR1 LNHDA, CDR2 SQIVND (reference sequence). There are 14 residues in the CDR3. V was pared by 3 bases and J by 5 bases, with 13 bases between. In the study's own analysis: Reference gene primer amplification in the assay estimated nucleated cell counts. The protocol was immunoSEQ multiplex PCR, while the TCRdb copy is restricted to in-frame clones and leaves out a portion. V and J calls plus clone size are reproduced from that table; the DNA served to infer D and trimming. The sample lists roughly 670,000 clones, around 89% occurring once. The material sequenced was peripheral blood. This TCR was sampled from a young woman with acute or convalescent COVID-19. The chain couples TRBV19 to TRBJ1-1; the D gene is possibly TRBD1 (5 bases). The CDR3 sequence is CASSISKGLTEAFF. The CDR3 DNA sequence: TGTGCCAGTAGTATTTCCAAGGGGCTAACTGAAGCTTTCTTT.